These 31 T cell receptor beta chains came from one sample sequenced in a study of beta chain features in type 1 diabetes. Notes on the study in general: Moderately but significantly shorter TCRB CDR3s were found in Type 1 diabetes patients in all four CD4+ subsets.

For these receptors, no antigen is known. The whole isolated RNA underwent reverse transcription, so sequencing captured expressed TCRB transcripts. TCRdb's copy holds only in-frame clones and misses some; the assay was immunoSEQ multiplex PCR. The sample holds about 260,000 clones, 20% seen once. The sample taken for sequencing was naive CD4+ T cells from blood. The receptors shown here come from a woman aged 40 to 49 with type 1 diabetes.

This clone was counted only a few times. This chain joins TRBV2 and TRBJ2-5; D is perhaps TRBD2 (5 bases). This CDR3 contains 14 residues. Germline V gives CDR1 SNHLY, CDR2 FYNNEI. Trimming removed 1 base at V and 3 bases at J, with 9 bases between. The CDR3 nucleotides read TGTGCCAGCAGTGAAGGGACTCCTAAAGAGACCCAGTACTTC. This codes for CASSEGTPKETQYF.

This rearrangement joins TRBV11-2 to TRBJ2-7; TRBD2 is a possible D gene (5 bases). V lost 2 bases, J lost 7 bases, and 15 bases lay in between. Germline lookup yields CDR1 SGHAT and CDR2 FQNNGV. The CDR3 extends over 14 amino acids. The CDR3 reads CASSLPPTSREQYF. Here the CDR3 DNA reads TGTGCCAGCAGCTTACCTCCTACTAGTCGTGAGCAGTACTTC.

Here the CDR3 reads CASSLSLRDEQFF. CDR3 in DNA: TGTGCCAGCAGCTTATCCCTGCGGGATGAGCAGTTCTTC. This sequence joins TRBV7-8 and TRBJ2-1; TRBD2 might be the D (5 bases). The V end lost 2 bases, the J end lost 8 bases, and 10 bases lay between the germline ends. The germline V gene encodes CDR1 SGHVS and CDR2 FQNEAQ. The CDR3 contains 13 residues.

This clone has more than one count but fewer than ten. The genes are TRBV7-2 and TRBJ2-3, with D perhaps TRBD2 (5 bases). This CDR3 spans 11 amino acids. The V end lost 1 base, the J end lost 14 bases, and 10 bases lay between the germline ends. CDR1 and CDR2 from the germline V gene are SGHTA and FQGNSA. The CDR3 DNA follows: TGTGCCAGCAGCTTAGAACTAGTGCGGTATTTT. Its protein is CASSLELVRYF. Full variable domain (rest looked up from reference TRBV7-2 and TRBJ2-3): GAGVSQSPSNKVTEKGKDVELRCDPISGHTALYWYRQSLGQGLEFLIYFQGNSAPDKSGLPSDRFSAERTGGSVSTLTIQRTQQEDSAVYLCASSLELVRYFGPGTRLTVL.

The chain recombines TRBV7-3 with TRBJ2-3; D may be TRBD1 (5 bases). CDR1 and CDR2 (germline): SGHTA, FQGTGA. The V gene lost 0 bases and the J gene lost 4 bases, with 11 bases spanning the gap. CDR3 length: 15 residues. CDR3 loop: CASSLTPQGADTQYF. The CDR3 DNA reads as TGTGCCAGCAGCTTAACGCCCCAGGGTGCAGATACGCAGTATTTT.

This clone has more than one count but fewer than ten. The CDR3 loop is CASSPTVMNTEAFF. CDR3 in DNA: TGCGCCAGCAGCCCGACAGTTATGAACACTGAAGCTTTCTTT. V and J are TRBV5-1 and TRBJ1-1; possible D gene TRBD1, 5 bases. Trimming shortened V by 4 bases and J by 0 bases, and 10 bases separated the two germline ends. Germline values: CDR1 SGHRS, CDR2 YFSETQ. There are 14 residues in the CDR3. The variable domain in full, with the rest retrieved from reference TRBV5-1 and TRBJ1-1, is KAGVTQTPRYLIKTRGQQVTLSCSPISGHRSVSWYQQTPGQGLQFLFEYFSETQRNKGNFPGRFSGRQFSNSRSEMNVSTLELGDSALYLCASSPTVMNTEAFFGQGTRLTVV.

The chain carries TRBV2 and TRBJ1-5, with D tentatively TRBD1 (5 bases). Germline V gene sequence: CDR1 SNHLY, CDR2 FYNNEI. The CDR3 is 13 amino acids. V dropped 6 bases and J dropped 7 bases, with 13 bases sitting between them. As DNA, the CDR3 is TGTGCCAGCAGCCCCGACAGATCCCAGCCCCAGCATTTT. It translates to CASSPDRSQPQHF.

This clone was detected a few times. The rearrangement joins TRBV5-1 to TRBJ2-3, with 12 bases matching TRBD2. This CDR3 spans 15 amino acids. The V segment lost 4 bases and the J segment 4 bases; nucleotides outside the gene matches: 4. Germline lookup yields CDR1 SGHRS and CDR2 YFSETQ. CDR3: CASSRTSGVADTQYF. CDR3 in DNA: TGCGCCAGCAGCCGGACTAGCGGGGTAGCAGATACGCAGTATTTT.

V gene TRBV4-1 combines with J gene TRBJ2-7; possibly TRBD1 for D (5 bases). Germline CDR1 reads MGHRA; CDR2 reads YSYEKL. The CDR3 contains 15 residues. The V end lost 4 bases, the J end lost 1 base, and 14 bases lay between the germline ends. Here the CDR3 reads CASSPLQGPSYEQYF. CDR3 DNA sequence: TGCGCCAGCAGCCCCCTCCAGGGCCCTTCCTACGAGCAGTACTTC.

This clone was detected a few times. The V gene is TRBV30, the J gene TRBJ2-3; unclear D gene. The CDR3 totals 13 residues. Germline V gene sequence: CDR1 GTSNPN, CDR2 SVGIG (reference sequence). V lost 0 bases to trimming and J lost 4 bases, with 8 bases between them. As DNA, the CDR3 is TGTGCCTGGAGTGTCGGAGTCCCAGATACGCAGTATTTT. Encoded protein: CAWSVGVPDTQYF.

The J gene is TRBJ2-2, the V gene TRBV29-1; TRBD1 matches 7 bases. J lost 3 bases, V lost 5 bases, and 3 bases had no gene match. Germline assignment: CDR1 SQVTM and CDR2 ANQGSEA. CDR3 length: 13 amino acids. The CDR3 DNA sequence: TGCAGCGTTTCTCAGGGGGACACCGGGGAGCTGTTTTTT. Translation: CSVSQGDTGELFF.

This chain connects TRBV13 to TRBJ2-1, with a possible D match to TRBD1 (6 bases). Looked up from germline, CDR1 is PRHDT and CDR2 is FYEKMQ (reference sequence). This CDR3 is built from 11 residues. Trimming shortened V by 5 bases and J by 9 bases, and 8 bases separated the two germline ends. Written as DNA, the CDR3 is TGTGCCAGCAGCACAGGGACTGAGCAGTTCTTC. Protein product: CASSTGTEQFF.

J is TRBJ2-5 and V is TRBV28, with D possibly TRBD1 on 6 matching bases. The length of the CDR3 is 14 residues. Trimming took off 4 bases at V and 7 bases at J, with 16 bases between the two ends. The V gene's germline CDR1 is MDHEN and CDR2 SYDVKM. In DNA, the CDR3 is TGTGCCAGCAGTTCAGAGGGGGTCCGAGGGACCCAGTACTTC. It codes for CASSSEGVRGTQYF.

This clone was seen a few times. The J gene is TRBJ2-1, the V gene TRBV9; D is uncertain. V was clipped by 3 bases and J by 2 bases, with 9 bases between them. The CDR3 spans 14 residues. Germline-derived CDR1 and CDR2 are SGDLS and YYNGEE. The CDR3 bases are TGTGCCAGCAGCGCCTCAACAGCCTACAATGAGCAGTTCTTC. Translation: CASSASTAYNEQFF.

This rearrangement joins TRBV5-4 to TRBJ2-4; TRBD1 aligns across 10 bases. The germline V gene encodes CDR1 SGHNT and CDR2 YYREEE (reference sequence). This CDR3 comprises 16 residues. Trimming at V came to 4 bases and at J to 5 bases, leaving 9 bases not matched to a gene. CDR3 sequence reads: CASSTGPGTGENIQYF. The CDR3 nucleotides read TGTGCCAGCAGCACCGGTCCGGGGACAGGGGAAAACATTCAGTACTTC.

This clone appeared a few times. The same CDR3 arises from other DNA sequences in this sample as well. The chain joins TRBV10-3 to TRBJ2-5; D remains unclear. CDR3 length: 12 residues. Germline-derived CDR1 and CDR2 are ENHRY and SYGVKD. Trimming left V 2 bases short and J 2 bases short, with 3 bases between. CDR3 protein: CAISELQETQYF. Here the CDR3 DNA reads TGTGCCATCAGTGAGCTTCAAGAGACCCAGTACTTC.

The V and J genes are TRBV7-2 and TRBJ2-3, with 8 bases matching TRBD2. The germline CDR1 and CDR2 sequences are SGHTA and FQGNSA. V gave up 0 bases and J gave up 4 bases; unmatched junction bases: 9. This CDR3 comprises 17 residues. The CDR3 nucleotides read TGTGCCAGCAGCTTAGCGATGACTAGCGTTCGTGCAGATACGCAGTATTTT. It is translated as CASSLAMTSVRADTQYF.

The rearrangement uses TRBV6-6 and TRBJ2-7; no clear D. The V and J ends lost 2 bases and 6 bases respectively, with 5 bases between them. The CDR3 covers 11 residues. CDR1 is MNHNY and CDR2 is SVGAGI in the germline V gene (reference sequence). CDR3 sequence: CASSYVREQYF. CDR3 bases: TGTGCCAGCAGTTACGTCCGCGAGCAGTACTTC.

The CDR3, as DNA: TGTGCCTGGAGTGGGCTAGCGGGACGGTACCAAGAGACCCAGTACTTC. Its translation: CAWSGLAGRYQETQYF. The chain recombines TRBV30 with TRBJ2-5; 9 nucleotides agree with TRBD2. CDR1 and CDR2 (germline): GTSNPN, SVGIG (reference sequence). With V trimmed by 1 base and J by 0 bases, 6 bases remained unmatched. The CDR3 totals 16 residues. The full variable domain, in which reference TRBV30 and TRBJ2-5 provide the parts outside the CDR3, is SQTIHQWPATLVQPVGSPLSLECTVEGTSNPNLYWYRQAAGRGLQLLFYSVGIGQISSEVPQNLSASRPQDRQFILSSKKLLLSDSGFYLCAWSGLAGRYQETQYFGPGTRLLVL.

This sequence joins TRBV19 and TRBJ1-1, with unresolved D. Per germline, CDR1 LNHDA and CDR2 SQIVND (reference sequence). This CDR3 contains 13 residues. The V end was cut by 6 bases, the J end by 2 bases, with 10 bases between. The CDR3 nucleotides are TGTGCCAGTAGACCGGTCCACAACACTGAAGCTTTCTTT. This encodes CASRPVHNTEAFF.

This clone turned up a few times. This chain joins TRBV7-6 and TRBJ2-3, with D uncertain. Germline values: CDR1 SGHVS, CDR2 FNYEAQ. The CDR3 is made up of 13 amino acids. V shed 5 bases and J shed 6 bases, with 12 bases lying between them. The CDR3 is CASSRTMADTQYF. In nucleotides, the CDR3 is TGTGCCAGCAGCCGAACCATGGCCGATACGCAGTATTTT.

This clone turned up a few times. V gene TRBV20-1 combines with J gene TRBJ2-7; 9 nucleotides line up with TRBD1. CDR1 and CDR2 from the germline V gene are DFQATT and SNEGSKA (reference sequence). The CDR3 runs to 11 residues. Losses at the gene ends were 6 bases for V and 6 bases for J; bases not matched to a gene: 3. CDR3 sequence reads: CSAKQGAEQYF. Here the CDR3 DNA reads TGCAGTGCCAAACAGGGGGCCGAGCAGTACTTC.

The chain links TRBV4-3 to TRBJ2-1, with D hard to call. Trimming stripped 4 bases from V and 9 bases from J, with 7 bases between. The CDR3 has 11 residues. Germline V lookup: CDR1 LGHNA, CDR2 YSLEER. CDR3 sequence reads: CASSPVREQFF. In DNA, the CDR3 is TGCGCCAGCAGCCCTGTGCGTGAGCAGTTCTTC.

A few counts support this clone. The V gene is TRBV12-5, the J gene TRBJ2-1; 7 bases align to TRBD2. Germline CDR1 LGHNT, CDR2 FRNRAP. CDR3 length: 12 residues. Germline trimming cut 5 bases from V and 10 bases from J; bases unmatched to any gene: 5. The CDR3 loop reads CASGLLGGEQFF. CDR3 coding DNA: TGTGCTAGTGGTCTTCTGGGAGGGGAGCAGTTCTTC.

This clone was seen a handful of times. The chain combines TRBV7-9 with TRBJ1-1, with 7 bases identical to TRBD1. The CDR3 covers 14 residues. CDR1 SEHNR and CDR2 FQNEAQ come from the germline V gene (reference sequence). The J segment lost 4 bases and the V segment lost 8 bases, leaving 10 bases of the junction unmatched. The CDR3 loop is CASGEQGSGTEAFF. The CDR3 DNA reads TGTGCCAGCGGAGAACAGGGGTCGGGCACTGAAGCTTTCTTT.

This clone came up a few times. The CDR3: CSVQREGNGELFF. The CDR3 region has the DNA TGCAGCGTTCAGCGGGAGGGAAACGGGGAGCTGTTTTTT. The chain couples TRBV29-1 to TRBJ2-2; 10 nucleotides line up with TRBD2. In germline, CDR1 is SQVTM, CDR2 ANQGSEA. V was pared by 5 bases and J by 7 bases, with 4 bases of the junction left unmatched. The CDR3 is 13 residues long.

V usage is TRBV5-1 and J usage is TRBJ1-5; D gene uncertain. Trimming took 0 bases from V and 6 from J, leaving 10 bases between them. Germline assignment: CDR1 SGHRS and CDR2 YFSETQ. CDR3 length equals 14 residues. CDR3 amino acids: CASSLDGGPQPQHF. Here the CDR3 DNA reads TGCGCCAGCAGCTTGGATGGAGGTCCTCAGCCCCAGCATTTT.

The chain combines TRBV28 with TRBJ1-1; D unclear. Germline loops: CDR1 MDHEN, CDR2 SYDVKM. Trimming stripped 6 bases from V and 11 bases from J, with 16 bases between. The CDR3 has 12 amino acids. The DNA for the CDR3 is TGTGCCAGCAGCTTCCCACTACAAGGCGCTTTCTTT. Amino acid sequence: CASSFPLQGAFF.

The rearrangement links TRBV4-2 to TRBJ2-1; 10 bases agree with TRBD2. The CDR3 length is 17 residues. After removal of 4 bases from V and 5 bases from J, the junction contained 11 bases not matched to a gene. Per germline, CDR1 LGHNA and CDR2 YNFKEQ. Here the CDR3 reads CASSLPASGSIDNEQFF. The CDR3 nucleotides are TGTGCCAGCAGCCTGCCCGCTAGCGGGAGCATCGACAATGAGCAGTTCTTC.

The CDR3 coding sequence is TGTGCCAGCAGCTCCAGTGGACAGTATCAGCCCCAGCATTTT. Protein product: CASSSSGQYQPQHF. The chain joins TRBV9 to TRBJ1-5, with D perhaps TRBD1 (6 bases). Germline CDR1 SGDLS, CDR2 YYNGEE. V lost 4 bases, J lost 5 bases, and 13 bases lay in between. The CDR3 has 14 residues.

The chain joins TRBV7-9 to TRBJ1-2; 7 bases are shared with TRBD1. The CDR3 extends over 18 amino acids. Germline CDR1 is SEHNR and CDR2 is FQNEAQ (reference sequence). With 3 bases clipped from V and 0 bases from J, the junction kept 13 bases outside the gene matches. DNA of the CDR3: TGTGCCAGCAGCTTTCGCGGGACAGAACACAGCTCTAACTATGGCTACACCTTC. Protein sequence: CASSFRGTEHSSNYGYTF.